The TCR beta chain under discussion was sequenced for a study of response to subunit inactivated influenza vaccine. General study points: Authors suggested each seasonal influenza vaccination recruits few new T cells.

The CDR3 is 13 residues long. One entry per CDR3 protein, called by TCRdb with MiXCR from the RT-PCR reads. This sample has more than 550,000 distinct CDR3 sequences, with roughly 10% found just once. Turning to this clonotype: What it binds is unknown.

The sample in question was PBMCs from blood, obtained on the day of vaccination. This chain links TRBV21-1 with TRBJ2-1; the listed D gene, TRBD1, was not tested against the DNA. TRBV21-1 is a documented pseudogene. The origin of this receptor is a man aged 50 or older who received an inactivated influenza vaccine. In DNA form, the CDR3 reads TGTGCCAGCAGCGACCTCACGGGGGATGAGCAGTTCTTC. Its protein product is CASSDLTGDEQFF.